Sequencing of this T cell receptor (beta chain) was carried out in a study of human T cells and chemical hapten exposure. About the research overall: Predominantly women, the patients had alopecia areata, totalis or universalis.

TCRdb analysed the RACE reads with MiXCR anew, one entry per CDR3 protein. The data contain some 110,000 distinct CDR3 sequences, around 34% of them singletons. CDR1 and CDR2 from the germline V gene are MGHDK and SYGVNS. CDR3 size: 13 residues. The ends were cut back, 0 bases at V and 10 bases at J, with 11 bases in the middle. Time point denoted: patch test 3, about 24 weeks after DPC sensitization. Indicated treatment: therapeutic diphenylcyclopropenone sensitization with weekly scalp DPC. This sequence originates from a man aged 35 to 55 with alopecia areata. Some clones in this sample may be carry-over from other donors' samples. This chain connects TRBV25-1 to TRBJ2-3; D is uncertain. The material sequenced was whole blood, taken in connection with sensitization to the hapten diphenylcyclopropenone (DPC). The CDR3 bases are TGTGCCAGCAGTGAATATAGAACGGAATCGCAGTATTTT. Its translation is CASSEYRTESQYF. Looking up the rest from reference TRBV25-1 and TRBJ2-3 gives the full variable domain: EADIYQTPRYLVIGTGKKITLECSQTMGHDKMYWYQQDPGMELHLIHYSYGVNSTEKGDLSSESTVSRIRTEHFPLTLESARPSHTSQYLCASSEYRTESQYFGPGTRLTVL.